The clone carrying this T cell receptor (beta chain) was observed a few times. The target antigen is unknown. The sample is drawn from a study of a mutant IDH1 vaccine in newly diagnosed glioma. Whole-study context: Before enrollment, patients got radiotherapy alone, temozolomide alone, or mostly the combination. The study's findings and limits: Seemingly, pseudoprogression had no relation to changes in the top peripheral T cell clonotypes.

Germline lookup yields CDR1 GTSNPN and CDR2 SVGIG (reference sequence). CDR3 length: 12 residues. The V and J ends lost 0 bases and 11 bases respectively, with 13 bases between them. As to time point: week 11, during vaccination. In the vaccine, a single dose held 300 ug of the mutant IDH1 20-mer peptide, along with topical imiquimod. The study enrolled donors with new WHO grade 3 or 4 IDH1-mutant, ATRX-lost astrocytomas. The assay was immunoSEQ multiplex PCR, and TCRdb's table has in-frame clones only and misses some. This sample yields about 32,000 clones, of which around 82% are seen a single time; roughly a quarter belongs to the top ten.

Sample: PBMCs, taken from a glioma patient whose treatment included an IDH1 peptide vaccine. The rearrangement links TRBV30 to TRBJ1-2; D is possibly TRBD1 (5 bases). This TCR derives from a man aged 25-45 years with glioma. The CDR3 DNA reads as TGTGCCTGGAGTGTACGTAGGGGTCCATACACCTTC. Translating gives CAWSVRRGPYTF.